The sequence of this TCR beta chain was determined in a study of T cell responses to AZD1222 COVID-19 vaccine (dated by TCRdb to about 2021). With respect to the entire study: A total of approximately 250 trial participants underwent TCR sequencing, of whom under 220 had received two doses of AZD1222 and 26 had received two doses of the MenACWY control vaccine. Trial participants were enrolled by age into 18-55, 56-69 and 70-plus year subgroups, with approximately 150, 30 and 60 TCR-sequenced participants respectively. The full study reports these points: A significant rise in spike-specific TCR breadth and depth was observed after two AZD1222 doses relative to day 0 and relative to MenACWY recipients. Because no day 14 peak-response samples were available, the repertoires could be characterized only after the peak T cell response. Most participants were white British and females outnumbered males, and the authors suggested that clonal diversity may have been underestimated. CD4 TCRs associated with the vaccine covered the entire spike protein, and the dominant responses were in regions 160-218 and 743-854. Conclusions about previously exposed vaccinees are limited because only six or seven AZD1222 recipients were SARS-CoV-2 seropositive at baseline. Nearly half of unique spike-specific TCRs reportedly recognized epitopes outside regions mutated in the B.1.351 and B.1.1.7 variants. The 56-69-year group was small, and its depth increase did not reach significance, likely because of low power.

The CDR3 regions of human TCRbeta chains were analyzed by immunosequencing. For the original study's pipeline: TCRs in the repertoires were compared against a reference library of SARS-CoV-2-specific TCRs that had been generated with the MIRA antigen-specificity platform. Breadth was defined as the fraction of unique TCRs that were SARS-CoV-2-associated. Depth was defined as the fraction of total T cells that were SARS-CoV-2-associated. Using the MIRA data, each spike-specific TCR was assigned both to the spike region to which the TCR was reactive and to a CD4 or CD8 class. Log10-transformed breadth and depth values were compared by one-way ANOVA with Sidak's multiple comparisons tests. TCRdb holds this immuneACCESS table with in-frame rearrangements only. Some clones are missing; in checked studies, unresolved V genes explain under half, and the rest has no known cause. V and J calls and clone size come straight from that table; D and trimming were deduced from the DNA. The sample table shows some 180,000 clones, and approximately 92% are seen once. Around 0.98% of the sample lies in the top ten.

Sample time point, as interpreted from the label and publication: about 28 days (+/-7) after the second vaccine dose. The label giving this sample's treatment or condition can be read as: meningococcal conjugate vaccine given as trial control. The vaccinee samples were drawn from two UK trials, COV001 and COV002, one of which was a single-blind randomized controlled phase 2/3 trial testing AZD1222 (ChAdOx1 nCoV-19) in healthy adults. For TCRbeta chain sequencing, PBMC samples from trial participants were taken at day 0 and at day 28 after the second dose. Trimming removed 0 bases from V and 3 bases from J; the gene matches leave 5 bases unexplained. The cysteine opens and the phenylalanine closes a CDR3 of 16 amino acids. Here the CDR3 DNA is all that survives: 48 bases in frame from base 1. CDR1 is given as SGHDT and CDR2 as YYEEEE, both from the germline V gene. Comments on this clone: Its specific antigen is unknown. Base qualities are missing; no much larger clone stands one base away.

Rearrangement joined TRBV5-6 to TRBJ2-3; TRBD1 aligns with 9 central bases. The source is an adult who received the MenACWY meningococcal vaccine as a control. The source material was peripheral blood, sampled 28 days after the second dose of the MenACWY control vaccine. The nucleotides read TGTGCCAGCAGCTTGGAATGGACAGGGGTGACAGATACGCAGTATTTT. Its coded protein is CASSLEWTGVTDTQYF.